The 30 T cell receptor beta chains below were found in one sample sequenced in a study of blood T cell repertoires in COVID-19 (dated by TCRdb to the early 2020s). The library was prepared using the immunoSEQ multiplex PCR assay. TCRdb mirrors the immuneACCESS table, restricted to in-frame sequences. Some clones are absent from its copies; in checked studies, under half trace to an unresolved V gene, and the reason for the others is unknown. Here the sample has approximately 100,000 clones; around four fifths occur a single time. The ten largest clones take up 9.5% to 15% of the sample. Material for sequencing was peripheral blood. The receptors shown here come from a human donor in a cohort sampled during active COVID-19.

J is TRBJ2-7 and V is TRBV11-1; D unresolved. CDR1 and CDR2 (germline): SGHAT, FQDESV (reference sequence). The ends were cut back, 3 bases at V and 4 bases at J, with 7 bases in the middle. This CDR3 has 12 residues. CDR3 in DNA: TGTGCCAGCAGCTTCGAGAGTTACGAGCAGTACTTC. As protein: CASSFESYEQYF.

The chain recombines TRBV11-1 with TRBJ2-7; 9 nucleotides match TRBD1. The germline CDR1 and CDR2 sequences are SGHAT and FQDESV (reference sequence). V shed 3 bases, J shed 6 bases, and the junction held 6 bases outside the gene matches. The CDR3 is made up of 14 amino acids. The CDR3 sequence is CASSFGTGLGEQYF. For the CDR3, the DNA is TGTGCCAGCAGCTTCGGGACAGGGTTAGGCGAGCAGTACTTC. Filled out from reference TRBV11-1 and TRBJ2-7, the complete variable domain reads EAEVAQSPRYKITEKSQAVAFWCDPISGHATLYWYRQILGQGPELLVQFQDESVVDDSQLPKDRFSAERLKGVDSTLKIQPAELGDSAMYLCASSFGTGLGEQYFGPGTRLTVT.

The CDR3 DNA reads as TGTGCCAGCAGTCGAGACTCGGCCGCGATAAATGAGCAGTTCTTC. Translating it yields CASSRDSAAINEQFF. The chain employs TRBV9 and TRBJ2-1; D unresolved. CDR3 length: 15 amino acids. With 5 bases removed from V and 7 bases from J, the gap between germline ends came to 19 bases. Germline V gene lookup returns CDR1 SGDLS and CDR2 YYNGEE.

V gene TRBV11-3 combines with J gene TRBJ2-7; 8 bases are shared with TRBD1. Germline V lookup: CDR1 SGHNT, CDR2 YENEEA. This CDR3 region has 15 residues. V lost 5 bases and J lost 1; bases outside the gene matches: 7. CDR3 sequence: CASSPGQGASYEQYF. CDR3 nucleotide sequence: TGTGCCAGCAGCCCCGGACAGGGCGCATCCTACGAGCAGTACTTC.

The J gene is TRBJ1-2, the V gene TRBV5-4, with 7 bases lining up with TRBD1. This CDR3 has 16 residues. CDR1 and CDR2 from the germline V gene are SGHNT and YYREEE (reference sequence). V was clipped by 0 bases and J by 2 bases; unmatched bases: 7. The DNA for the CDR3 is TGTGCCAGCAGCTTGGGGAGAGGGGGCGCGAACTATGGCTACACCTTC. Translation: CASSLGRGGANYGYTF.

J is TRBJ2-3 and V is TRBV3-1 (or the pseudogene TRBV3-2); 8 nucleotides match TRBD2. Germline values: CDR1 LGHDT, CDR2 YNNKEL (reference sequence). Germline trimming cut 4 bases from V and 6 bases from J; bases unmatched to any gene: 6. This CDR3 spans 14 amino acids. The CDR3 reads CASSLRLAIDTQYF. CDR3 nucleotide sequence: TGTGCCAGCAGCCTTCGACTAGCGATTGATACGCAGTATTTT.

As regards this clone: A junction boundary mismatches the germline segment, possibly from a read error. This chain's CDR3 is CASSLAGGRGKETQYF. For the CDR3, the DNA is TGTGCCAGCAGCCTAGCGGGGGGGCGGGGTAAAGAGACCCAGTACTTC. The rearrangement links TRBV7-2 to TRBJ2-5, with 12 bases matching TRBD2. The CDR3 has 16 amino acids. Looked up from germline, CDR1 is SGHTA and CDR2 is FQGNSA. Looking up the rest from reference TRBV7-2 and TRBJ2-5 gives the full variable domain: GAGVSQSPSNKVTEKGKDVELRCDPISGHTALYWYRQSLGQGLEFLIYFQGNSAPDKSGLPSDRFSAERTGGSVSTLTIQRTQQEDSAVYLCASSLAGGRGKETQYFGPGTRLLVL.

This clone has at least ten counts. The J gene is TRBJ1-1, the V gene TRBV10-3, with TRBD1 matching 7 bases. Germline V gives CDR1 ENHRY, CDR2 SYGVKD. The V segment lost 10 bases and the J segment 3 bases; nucleotides outside the gene matches: 8. The CDR3 is made up of 13 amino acids. For the CDR3, the DNA is TGTGCCACAGAGAACAGGGGTGACACTGAAGCTTTCTTT. Translating gives CATENRGDTEAFF.

The V call is TRBV6-1, the J call TRBJ1-4; D perhaps matches TRBD1 (5 bases). Germline CDR1 MNHNS, CDR2 SASEGT. V gave up 3 bases and J gave up 11 bases, with 10 bases separating them. This CDR3 has 12 amino acids. Written as DNA, the CDR3 is TGTGCCAGCAGTGAGCAGGGAGGGAAACTGTTTTTT. Translation: CASSEQGGKLFF.

The rearrangement joins TRBV10-3 to TRBJ2-3, with TRBD2 identical over 16 bases. Germline CDR1 and CDR2: ENHRY and SYGVKD. The V gene end was trimmed by 7 bases and the J gene end by 4 bases; junction bases not matched to a gene: 5. The CDR3 length is 16 residues. Here the CDR3 reads CAITAGTSGGADTQYF. The DNA for the CDR3 is TGTGCCATCACCGCCGGGACTAGCGGGGGGGCAGATACGCAGTATTTT.

The chain employs TRBV15 and TRBJ2-6; possibly TRBD2 for D (6 bases). The length of the CDR3 is 18 residues. From germline, CDR1 is LNHNV and CDR2 YYDKDF (reference sequence). Between the trimmed V and J ends, which lost 1 base and 5 bases, there was a span of 18 bases. CDR3 residues: CATSRGEAGLNWANVLTF. CDR3 bases: TGTGCCACCAGCAGAGGTGAAGCGGGTTTAAACTGGGCCAACGTCCTGACTTTC.

The V gene is TRBV9, the J gene TRBJ2-2; D possibly corresponds to TRBD2 (5 bases). The CDR3 consists of 14 residues. V was cut by 4 bases and J by 3 bases, with 10 bases left in between. Germline assignment: CDR1 SGDLS and CDR2 YYNGEE. CDR3 sequence reads: CASSTRSDTGELFF. The CDR3 DNA is TGTGCCAGCAGCACGCGTAGCGACACCGGGGAGCTGTTTTTT.

The rearrangement joins TRBV7-8 to TRBJ1-2; perhaps TRBD1 as D (6 bases). The CDR3 is 14 residues long. Germline CDR1 reads SGHVS; CDR2 reads FQNEAQ. Between the trimmed V and J ends, which lost 1 base and 0 bases, there was a span of 6 bases. Here the CDR3 DNA reads TGTGCCAGCAGCTTAGGGACAGCTAACTATGGCTACACCTTC. Translation gives CASSLGTANYGYTF.

This chain uses TRBV7-9 with TRBJ1-4; TRBD1 is a possible D gene (5 bases). Deletions cut 5 bases from V and 7 bases from J, with 20 bases between. Germline V CDR1 and CDR2: SEHNR, FQNEAQ (reference sequence). The length of the CDR3 is 16 residues. The CDR3 reads CASSAAGGLVGEKLFF. As DNA, the CDR3 is TGTGCCAGCAGCGCCGCGGGGGGGTTGGTAGGTGAAAAACTGTTTTTT.

V gene TRBV9 combines with J gene TRBJ2-7; 7 bases map to TRBD2. CDR1 is SGDLS and CDR2 is YYNGEE in the germline V gene. With V trimmed by 0 bases and J by 3 bases, 9 bases remained unmatched. There are 16 residues in the CDR3. The CDR3 DNA sequence: TGTGCCAGCAGCGTAGGGTTGAGCGGGGCCATCTACGAGCAGTACTTC. It yields the protein CASSVGLSGAIYEQYF.

V and J are TRBV19 and TRBJ2-1; 10 bases agree with TRBD2. This CDR3 comprises 15 residues. The V gene's germline CDR1 is LNHDA and CDR2 SQIVND (reference sequence). V lost 4 bases, J lost 7 bases, and 7 bases stayed unmatched. In DNA form, the CDR3 reads TGTGCCAGTAGTACCAAGCGGGGGGGCCGGAATGAGCAGTTCTTC. Amino acids: CASSTKRGGRNEQFF.

V is TRBV7-8 and J is TRBJ2-3; 10 bases are shared with TRBD2. Per the germline V gene, CDR1 is SGHVS and CDR2 is FQNEAQ. This CDR3 comprises 16 residues. V dropped 4 bases and J dropped 5; count of bases not matched to a gene: 9. CDR3 in amino acids: CASSSVSGGQEDTQYF. In DNA, the CDR3 is TGTGCCAGCAGCTCAGTTAGCGGGGGGCAGGAAGATACGCAGTATTTT.

The gene calls are TRBV30 and TRBJ2-7; D perhaps matches TRBD1 (6 bases). Germline V CDR1 and CDR2: GTSNPN, SVGIG (reference sequence). CDR3 length equals 12 residues. Trimming pared 3 bases from V and 4 bases from J, leaving 10 bases between. CDR3 sequence reads: CAWRGRGYEQYF. The CDR3 nucleotides read TGTGCCTGGAGAGGCAGGGGATACGAGCAGTACTTC. The full variable domain, its missing parts supplied by reference TRBV30 and TRBJ2-7, is SQTIHQWPATLVQPVGSPLSLECTVEGTSNPNLYWYRQAAGRGLQLLFYSVGIGQISSEVPQNLSASRPQDRQFILSSKKLLLSDSGFYLCAWRGRGYEQYFGPGTRLTVT.

This clone was counted only a few times. The chain uses TRBV5-1 and TRBJ1-3, with TRBD1 matching over 8 bases. The germline V gene encodes CDR1 SGHRS and CDR2 YFSETQ. The CDR3 is made up of 15 amino acids. Trimming took 0 bases from V and 2 from J; bases not matched to a gene: 1. The DNA for the CDR3 is TGCGCCAGCAGCTTGGGACAGGGGACTGGAAACACCATATATTTT. It specifies CASSLGQGTGNTIYF.

This chain connects TRBV30 to TRBJ1-3, with 8 bases aligning to TRBD1. The V gene end was trimmed by 0 bases and the J gene end by 4 bases; junction bases not matched to a gene: 2. In germline, CDR1 is GTSNPN, CDR2 SVGIG (reference sequence). The CDR3 length is 14 residues. The CDR3 here is CAWSVRGQGNTIYF. In DNA form, the CDR3 reads TGTGCCTGGAGTGTCAGGGGGCAAGGAAACACCATATATTTT. Drawing the rest from reference TRBV30 and TRBJ1-3, the complete variable domain is SQTIHQWPATLVQPVGSPLSLECTVEGTSNPNLYWYRQAAGRGLQLLFYSVGIGQISSEVPQNLSASRPQDRQFILSSKKLLLSDSGFYLCAWSVRGQGNTIYFGEGSWLTVV.

The chain couples TRBV19 to TRBJ1-2, with 10 positions matching TRBD1. The J segment lost 7 bases and the V segment lost 4 bases, leaving 9 bases of the junction unmatched. The CDR3 spans 15 residues. CDR1 LNHDA and CDR2 SQIVND come from the germline V gene (reference sequence). The CDR3 bases are TGTGCCAGTAGTACGACAGGGGGCGGGTTAGGTGGCTACACCTTC. This codes for CASSTTGGGLGGYTF.

The gene calls are TRBV9 and TRBJ1-1, with D possibly TRBD1 on 5 matching bases. V shed 0 bases and J shed 2 bases, with 11 bases lying between them. The length of the CDR3 is 15 residues. From germline, CDR1 is SGDLS and CDR2 YYNGEE. The CDR3: CASSVAGVGNTEAFF. In DNA, the CDR3 is TGTGCCAGCAGCGTAGCGGGGGTGGGAAACACTGAAGCTTTCTTT.

The rearrangement links TRBV27 to TRBJ2-7; 7 bases are shared with TRBD1. The CDR3 has 15 residues. V gave up 4 bases and J gave up 2 bases; unmatched junction bases: 8. From germline, CDR1 is MNHEY and CDR2 SMNVEV (reference sequence). CDR3 sequence: CASSSPDRDPYEQYF. CDR3 DNA: TGTGCCAGCAGTTCCCCCGACAGGGACCCCTACGAGCAGTACTTC.

The chain is built from TRBV23-1 and TRBJ2-1, with a possible D match to TRBD1 (6 bases). TRBV23-1 is an ORF, with its function uncertain. The CDR3 extends over 16 amino acids. The V end was cut by 4 bases, the J end by 4 bases, with 17 bases between. CDR3 sequence: CASSRELSRGYNEQFF. In DNA form, the CDR3 reads TGCGCCAGCAGTCGCGAGCTATCGAGGGGGTACAATGAGCAGTTCTTC.

This sequence joins TRBV7-9 and TRBJ2-5; 7 bases agree with TRBD2. After removal of 7 bases from V and 5 bases from J, the junction contained 13 bases not matched to a gene. This CDR3 has 15 residues. Germline CDR1 and CDR2: SEHNR and FQNEAQ (reference sequence). DNA of the CDR3: TGTGCCAGCACCCCCCGGGGGGTTTCGGGGGAGACCCAGTACTTC. It encodes CASTPRGVSGETQYF.

The rearrangement links TRBV10-2 to TRBJ1-1; 8 nucleotides match TRBD1. With V trimmed by 7 bases and J by 2 bases, 9 bases remained unmatched. This CDR3 comprises 15 residues. Germline lookup yields CDR1 WSHSY and CDR2 SAAADI. The CDR3, as DNA: TGCGCCAGCACCCCAAGACAGGGGTTTAACACTGAAGCTTTCTTT. Translating gives CASTPRQGFNTEAFF.

The chain employs TRBV5-1 and TRBJ2-5, with 13 bases aligning to TRBD2. The CDR3 is 17 amino acids. Germline CDR1 is SGHRS and CDR2 is YFSETQ. V lost 4 bases to trimming and J lost 5 bases; unmatched junction nucleotides: 11. The CDR3 region has the DNA TGCGCCAGCAGCCCCCCTGGACTAGCGGGGGCCGGGGAGACCCAGTACTTC. Protein sequence: CASSPPGLAGAGETQYF.

This clone was seen a single time. The rearrangement joins TRBV5-5 to TRBJ2-7, with 7 bases identical to TRBD1. This CDR3 has 16 residues. V lost 4 bases to trimming and J lost 1 base; unmatched junction nucleotides: 11. Germline V gene sequence: CDR1 SGHKS, CDR2 YYEKEE (reference sequence). The CDR3 reads CASSPQITGVSYEQYF. The CDR3 DNA reads as TGTGCCAGCAGCCCACAAATAACAGGGGTTTCCTACGAGCAGTACTTC.

The rearrangement joins TRBV5-1 to TRBJ2-3, with 11 nucleotides matching TRBD1. Germline V CDR1 and CDR2: SGHRS, YFSETQ. V dropped 4 bases and J dropped 5; count of bases not matched to a gene: 9. The CDR3 is made up of 16 amino acids. The CDR3 loop reads CASSPRTGGQEDTQYF. The CDR3 DNA is TGCGCCAGCAGCCCGAGGACAGGGGGCCAAGAAGATACGCAGTATTTT.

The chain employs TRBV18 and TRBJ1-3; 11 positions match TRBD1. With 3 bases clipped from V and 4 bases from J, the junction kept 2 bases outside the gene matches. This CDR3 is 15 amino acids long. CDR1 KGHSH and CDR2 LQKENI come from the germline V gene. CDR3 region: CASSPDRGLGNTIYF. The CDR3 region has the DNA TGTGCCAGCTCACCGGACAGGGGGCTCGGAAACACCATATATTTT.